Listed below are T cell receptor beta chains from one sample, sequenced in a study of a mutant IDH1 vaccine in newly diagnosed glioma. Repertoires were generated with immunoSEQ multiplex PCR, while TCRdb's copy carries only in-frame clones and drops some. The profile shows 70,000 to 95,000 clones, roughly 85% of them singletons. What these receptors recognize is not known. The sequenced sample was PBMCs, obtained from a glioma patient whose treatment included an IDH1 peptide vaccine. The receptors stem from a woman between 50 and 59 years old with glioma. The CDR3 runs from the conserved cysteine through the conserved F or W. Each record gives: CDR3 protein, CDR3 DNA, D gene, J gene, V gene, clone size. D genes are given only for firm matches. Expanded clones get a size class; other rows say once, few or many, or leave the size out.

CDR3aa: CAWSVGQGYTQYF
CDR3nt: TGTGCCTGGAGTGTGGGACAGGGATATACGCAGTATTTT
d_gene: TRBD1
j_gene: TRBJ2-3
v_gene: TRBV30
abundance: few

CDR3aa: CASLDRENTEAFF
CDR3nt: TGTGCCAGCCTGGACAGGGAGAACACTGAAGCTTTCTTT
d_gene: TRBD1
j_gene: TRBJ1-1
v_gene: TRBV28
abundance: NA

CDR3aa: CASSQASPSGRATDTQYF
CDR3nt: TGCGCCAGCAGCCAAGCCTCCCCTAGCGGGAGGGCCACAGATACGCAGTATTTT
d_gene: TRBD2
j_gene: TRBJ2-3
v_gene: TRBV4-1
abundance: NA

CDR3aa: CASSLRQSYEQYF
CDR3nt: TGTGCCAGCAGCTTGCGACAATCCTACGAGCAGTACTTC
d_gene: NA
j_gene: TRBJ2-7
v_gene: TRBV7-8
abundance: NA

CDR3aa: CASSSSSGSYNEQFF
CDR3nt: TGTGCCAGCAGCTCTTCTAGCGGGTCCTACAATGAGCAGTTCTTC
d_gene: TRBD2
j_gene: TRBJ2-1
v_gene: TRBV7-9
abundance: NA

CDR3aa: CASSEGQTYWFYGYTF
CDR3nt: TGTGCCAGTAGCGAAGGACAAACCTACTGGTTTTATGGCTACACCTTC
d_gene: NA
j_gene: TRBJ1-2
v_gene: TRBV19
abundance: once

CDR3aa: CASSQEWRLSSYNEQFF
CDR3nt: TGCGCCAGCAGCCAAGAGTGGAGGCTATCATCCTACAATGAGCAGTTCTTC
d_gene: NA
j_gene: TRBJ2-1
v_gene: TRBV4-1
abundance: NA

CDR3aa: CAWREGTLLYNEQFF
CDR3nt: TGTGCCTGGAGGGAGGGGACACTACTTTACAATGAGCAGTTCTTC
d_gene: NA
j_gene: TRBJ2-1
v_gene: TRBV30
abundance: NA

CDR3aa: CASSYSAGAGWYEQYF
CDR3nt: TGTGCCAGCAGTTACTCGGCAGGTGCAGGGTGGTACGAGCAGTACTTC
d_gene: NA
j_gene: TRBJ2-7
v_gene: TRBV6-5
abundance: once

CDR3aa: CASSPAGGNEQFF
CDR3nt: TGTGCCAGCTCACCGGCAGGTGGGAATGAGCAGTTCTTC
d_gene: NA
j_gene: TRBJ2-1
v_gene: TRBV18
abundance: NA

CDR3aa: CASSQDRDRVPREQYF
CDR3nt: TGTGCCAGCAGCCAGGACCGGGACAGGGTACCGCGCGAGCAGTACTTC
d_gene: TRBD1
j_gene: TRBJ2-7
v_gene: TRBV4-2
abundance: NA

CDR3aa: CASSPQGAYEQYF
CDR3nt: TGTGCCAGCTCACCACAGGGCGCCTACGAGCAGTACTTC
d_gene: NA
j_gene: TRBJ2-7
v_gene: TRBV18
abundance: NA

CDR3aa: CASSLAEQPQHF
CDR3nt: TGTGCCAGCAGCTTAGCGGAACAGCCCCAGCATTTT
d_gene: NA
j_gene: TRBJ1-5
v_gene: TRBV7-9
abundance: few

CDR3aa: CASSTWERGYEQYF
CDR3nt: TGCGCCAGCAGCACTTGGGAGCGGGGCTACGAGCAGTACTTC
d_gene: TRBD2
j_gene: TRBJ2-7
v_gene: TRBV5-1
abundance: NA

CDR3aa: CASGQGSSYEQYF
CDR3nt: TGTGCCAGCGGACAGGGTAGCTCCTACGAGCAGTACTTC
d_gene: TRBD1
j_gene: TRBJ2-7
v_gene: TRBV28
abundance: NA

CDR3aa: CASTPDEAPLHF
CDR3nt: TGTGCCAGCACCCCAGACGAGGCACCCCTCCACTTT
d_gene: NA
j_gene: TRBJ1-6
v_gene: TRBV2
abundance: NA

CDR3aa: CASSLTGFPYEQYF
CDR3nt: TGCGCCAGCAGCTTGACGGGGTTTCCCTACGAGCAGTACTTC
d_gene: NA
j_gene: TRBJ2-7
v_gene: TRBV5-1
abundance: NA

CDR3aa: CASSLAGGQGWAYEQYF
CDR3nt: TGCGCCAGCAGCTTGGCTGGGGGACAGGGATGGGCCTACGAGCAGTACTTC
d_gene: TRBD1
j_gene: TRBJ2-7
v_gene: TRBV5-1
abundance: NA

CDR3aa: CASSLTGDEQYF
CDR3nt: TGTGCCAGCAGCTTGACAGGGGACGAGCAGTACTTC
d_gene: TRBD1
j_gene: TRBJ2-7
v_gene: TRBV7-9
abundance: NA

CDR3aa: CASSLQANDGELFF
CDR3nt: TGCGCCAGCAGCTTACAGGCAAATGACGGGGAGCTGTTTTTT
d_gene: NA
j_gene: TRBJ2-2
v_gene: TRBV5-1
abundance: NA

CDR3aa: CASSLGTGRYEQYF
CDR3nt: TGTGCCAGCAGCTTGGGGACAGGGCGTTACGAGCAGTACTTC
d_gene: TRBD1
j_gene: TRBJ2-7
v_gene: TRBV11-2
abundance: once

CDR3aa: CASSLAPGSRYGYTF
CDR3nt: TGTGCCAGCAGTCTGGCGCCGGGGTCCCGGTATGGCTACACCTTC
d_gene: NA
j_gene: TRBJ1-2
v_gene: TRBV6-1
abundance: NA

CDR3aa: CASSSNRGPGELFF
CDR3nt: TGCGCCAGCAGCTCTAACAGGGGGCCGGGGGAGCTGTTTTTT
d_gene: TRBD1
j_gene: TRBJ2-2
v_gene: TRBV10-1
abundance: few

CDR3aa: CASSLDARETQYF
CDR3nt: TGTGCCAGCAGCTTAGATGCCAGAGAGACCCAGTACTTC
d_gene: NA
j_gene: TRBJ2-5
v_gene: TRBV11-2
abundance: NA

CDR3aa: CASSSPRSKNIQYF
CDR3nt: TGTGCCAGCAGCTCCCCACGCAGCAAAAACATTCAGTACTTC
d_gene: NA
j_gene: TRBJ2-4
v_gene: TRBV5-8
abundance: NA

CDR3aa: CASSSGLAGETQYF
CDR3nt: TGTGCCAGCAGCTCGGGACTAGCGGGAGAGACCCAGTACTTC
d_gene: TRBD2
j_gene: TRBJ2-5
v_gene: TRBV7-3
abundance: NA

CDR3aa: CASSAGQRLAAGGVSMNQFF
CDR3nt: TGTGCCAGCAGCGCGGGCCAAAGACTAGCGGCTGGTGGGGTATCAATGAATCAGTTCTTC
d_gene: TRBD2
j_gene: TRBJ2-1
v_gene: TRBV9
abundance: NA

CDR3aa: CASSYSFGNTGELFF
CDR3nt: TGTGCCAGCAGTTACTCGTTCGGGAACACCGGGGAGCTGTTTTTT
d_gene: NA
j_gene: TRBJ2-2
v_gene: TRBV6-6
abundance: NA

CDR3aa: CASSPHVGGSGYSYEQYF
CDR3nt: TGTGCCAGCAGCCCCCACGTGGGGGGTAGCGGGTATTCCTACGAGCAGTACTTC
d_gene: TRBD2
j_gene: TRBJ2-7
v_gene: TRBV7-8
abundance: once

CDR3aa: CASSTRGGAITDTQYF
CDR3nt: TGTGCCAGCAGCACCCGAGGGGGGGCGATTACAGATACGCAGTATTTT
d_gene: NA
j_gene: TRBJ2-3
v_gene: TRBV9
abundance: NA

CDR3aa: CASSLSRTGYEQYF
CDR3nt: TGCGCCAGCAGCTTAAGCCGGACAGGCTACGAGCAGTACTTC
d_gene: TRBD1
j_gene: TRBJ2-7
v_gene: TRBV5-1
abundance: NA

CDR3aa: CASSFGVVGSSYEQYF
CDR3nt: TGTGCCAGCAGCTTTGGAGTTGTCGGGAGCTCCTACGAGCAGTACTTC
d_gene: NA
j_gene: TRBJ2-7
v_gene: TRBV7-6
abundance: NA

CDR3aa: CASTSRSNEKLFF
CDR3nt: TGTGCCAGCACGAGTAGGAGTAATGAAAAACTGTTTTTT
d_gene: NA
j_gene: TRBJ1-4
v_gene: TRBV28
abundance: NA

CDR3aa: CASSPPGQGGNEQYF
CDR3nt: TGTGCCAGCAGCCCCCCAGGACAGGGGGGTAACGAGCAGTACTTC
d_gene: TRBD1
j_gene: TRBJ2-7
v_gene: TRBV9
abundance: NA

CDR3aa: CAWNDVGPQHF
CDR3nt: TGTGCCTGGAACGACGTTGGGCCCCAGCATTTT
d_gene: NA
j_gene: TRBJ1-5
v_gene: TRBV30
abundance: NA

CDR3aa: CASSFQGYINEQYF
CDR3nt: TGTGCCAGCAGTTTTCAGGGGTACATCAACGAGCAGTACTTC
d_gene: NA
j_gene: TRBJ2-7
v_gene: TRBV27
abundance: once

CDR3aa: CASSLDRGRGAFF
CDR3nt: TGTGCCAGCTCACTCGACAGGGGCAGGGGGGCTTTCTTT
d_gene: TRBD1
j_gene: TRBJ1-1
v_gene: TRBV18
abundance: NA

CDR3aa: CASSVDRADTQYF
CDR3nt: TGCGCCAGCAGCGTTGACAGGGCAGATACGCAGTATTTT
d_gene: TRBD1
j_gene: TRBJ2-3
v_gene: TRBV5-1
abundance: NA

CDR3aa: CAIRPSADQPQHF
CDR3nt: TGTGCCATCCGGCCCTCCGCCGATCAGCCCCAGCATTTT
d_gene: NA
j_gene: TRBJ1-5
v_gene: TRBV10-3
abundance: few

CDR3aa: CASSKGQEDIGFGLNTGANVLTF
CDR3nt: TGTGCCAGCAGCAAGGGACAGGAGGATATAGGCTTTGGGCTTAACACTGGGGCCAACGTCCTGACTTTC
d_gene: NA
j_gene: TRBJ2-6
v_gene: TRBV21-1
abundance: NA

CDR3aa: CASSSRQSPGGYTF
CDR3nt: TGTGCCAGCAGCTCACGACAGTCCCCGGGTGGCTACACCTTC
d_gene: NA
j_gene: TRBJ1-2
v_gene: TRBV13
abundance: NA

CDR3aa: CASSLGGTEYTEAFF
CDR3nt: TGTGCCAGCAGCTTAGGGGGGACAGAGTACACTGAAGCTTTCTTT
d_gene: TRBD1
j_gene: TRBJ1-1
v_gene: TRBV7-2
abundance: NA

CDR3aa: CASRSSGRWTDTQYF
CDR3nt: TGTGCCAGCAGGTCTAGCGGGAGGTGGACAGATACGCAGTATTTT
d_gene: TRBD2
j_gene: TRBJ2-3
v_gene: TRBV28
abundance: once

CDR3aa: CASSPQGAGTNEKLFF
CDR3nt: TGTGCCAGCTCCCCCCAAGGGGCAGGGACAAATGAAAAACTGTTTTTT
d_gene: NA
j_gene: TRBJ1-4
v_gene: TRBV18
abundance: NA

CDR3aa: CASSDGIGPGNTIYF
CDR3nt: TGTGCCAGCAGTGATGGGATAGGGCCTGGAAACACCATATATTTT
d_gene: NA
j_gene: TRBJ1-3
v_gene: TRBV25-1
abundance: NA

CDR3aa: CASSRGQGSSGANVLTF
CDR3nt: TGTGCCAGCAGTAGGGGACAGGGCAGCTCTGGGGCCAACGTCCTGACTTTC
d_gene: TRBD1
j_gene: TRBJ2-6
v_gene: TRBV28
abundance: once

CDR3aa: CASSFLGEARTGELFF
CDR3nt: TGCGCCAGCAGCTTTTTGGGGGAGGCTCGGACCGGGGAGCTGTTTTTT
d_gene: NA
j_gene: TRBJ2-2
v_gene: TRBV5-1
abundance: NA

CDR3aa: CASSSTGFENTIYF
CDR3nt: TGTGCCAGCAGCTCCACAGGGTTTGAAAACACCATATATTTT
d_gene: NA
j_gene: TRBJ1-3
v_gene: TRBV5-4
abundance: NA

CDR3aa: CASSSREREQYF
CDR3nt: TGTGCCAGCAGTTCCCGCGAGAGGGAGCAGTACTTC
d_gene: NA
j_gene: TRBJ2-7
v_gene: TRBV6-6
abundance: once

CDR3aa: CASSVGTSGISYEQYF
CDR3nt: TGTGCCAGCAGCGTAGGGACTAGCGGGATATCCTACGAGCAGTACTTC
d_gene: TRBD2
j_gene: TRBJ2-7
v_gene: TRBV9
abundance: NA

CDR3aa: CAIKWTGEYYGYTF
CDR3nt: TGTGCCATCAAATGGACAGGGGAATACTATGGCTACACCTTC
d_gene: TRBD1
j_gene: TRBJ1-2
v_gene: TRBV10-3
abundance: NA